These T cell receptor beta chains were read from a single sample in a study of blood T cell repertoires in COVID-19. The protocol was immunoSEQ multiplex PCR, while the TCRdb copy is restricted to in-frame clones and leaves out a portion. The sample lists around 150,000 clones, around 92% occurring once. The sample was peripheral blood. The receptors come from a man aged 55-75 years with acute or convalescent COVID-19. Both conserved end residues are part of each CDR3. Fields, in order: J gene, V gene, D gene, clone size, CDR3 protein, CDR3 DNA. A D gene is named only where the DNA matches it firmly. Clone size is stated in some rows and not others, as once, few, many or a class when expanded.

J gene: TRBJ2-3
V gene: TRBV24-1
D gene: -
clone size: -
CDR3 protein: CATSDLSTDTQYF
CDR3 DNA: TGTGCCACCAGTGATCTGAGCACAGATACGCAGTATTTT

J gene: TRBJ1-2
V gene: TRBV5-5
D gene: TRBD1
clone size: -
CDR3 protein: CASSPSPAGGRNYGYTF
CDR3 DNA: TGTGCCAGCAGCCCCTCCCCGGCAGGGGGCAGAAACTATGGCTACACCTTC

J gene: TRBJ2-1
V gene: TRBV7-2
D gene: TRBD1
clone size: -
CDR3 protein: CASSPSARTGGKGQFF
CDR3 DNA: TGTGCCAGCAGTCCATCGGCCCGGACAGGGGGGAAGGGGCAGTTCTTC

J gene: TRBJ2-5
V gene: TRBV2
D gene: TRBD1
clone size: -
CDR3 protein: CASSRNRGGETQYF
CDR3 DNA: TGTGCCAGCAGTAGGAACAGGGGTGGAGAGACCCAGTACTTC

J gene: TRBJ1-6
V gene: TRBV6-1
D gene: -
clone size: -
CDR3 protein: CASSDTLLTVRNSPLHF
CDR3 DNA: TGTGCCAGCAGTGATACCCTTCTGACAGTAAGGAATTCACCCCTCCACTTT

J gene: TRBJ2-6
V gene: TRBV6-2/TRBV6-3
D gene: -
clone size: -
CDR3 protein: CASSYDGDSGTDFSGANVLTF
CDR3 DNA: TGTGCCAGCAGTTACGATGGGGACTCCGGGACGGATTTCTCTGGGGCCAACGTCCTGACTTTC

J gene: TRBJ1-3
V gene: TRBV7-9
D gene: -
clone size: -
CDR3 protein: CASLAHSSGNTIYF
CDR3 DNA: TGTGCCAGCCTAGCCCACAGCTCTGGAAACACCATATATTTT

J gene: TRBJ2-2
V gene: TRBV30
D gene: -
clone size: -
CDR3 protein: CAWRGGPSTGELFF
CDR3 DNA: TGTGCCTGGAGGGGGGGGCCGAGCACCGGGGAGCTGTTTTTT

J gene: TRBJ1-5
V gene: TRBV5-1
D gene: -
clone size: once
CDR3 protein: CASSLGTDSNQPQHF
CDR3 DNA: TGCGCCAGCAGCTTAGGTACAGATAGCAATCAGCCCCAGCATTTT

J gene: TRBJ2-5
V gene: TRBV5-1
D gene: -
clone size: -
CDR3 protein: CASSRQETQYF
CDR3 DNA: TGCGCCAGCAGCCGGCAAGAGACCCAGTACTTC

J gene: TRBJ1-2
V gene: TRBV5-1
D gene: -
clone size: once
CDR3 protein: CASSLGTGLNYGYTF
CDR3 DNA: TGCGCCAGCAGCTTGGGGACTGGTTTAAACTATGGCTACACCTTC

J gene: TRBJ1-5
V gene: TRBV12-3/TRBV12-4
D gene: -
clone size: -
CDR3 protein: CASSLTRGQPQHF
CDR3 DNA: TGTGCCAGCAGTTTAACCAGGGGTCAGCCCCAGCATTTT

J gene: TRBJ2-4
V gene: TRBV5-4
D gene: TRBD2
clone size: -
CDR3 protein: CASSLRGGAQNIQYF
CDR3 DNA: TGTGCCAGCAGCTTGCGCGGGGGGGCCCAAAACATTCAGTACTTC

J gene: TRBJ2-3
V gene: TRBV4-2
D gene: TRBD1
clone size: once
CDR3 protein: CASSRERGRKDTQYF
CDR3 DNA: TGTGCCAGCAGCCGCGAGAGGGGGCGGAAAGATACGCAGTATTTT

J gene: TRBJ1-1
V gene: TRBV29-1
D gene: -
clone size: -
CDR3 protein: CSVLRVGNTEAFF
CDR3 DNA: TGCAGCGTTCTCCGGGTGGGGAACACTGAAGCTTTCTTT

J gene: TRBJ1-2
V gene: TRBV7-2
D gene: TRBD1
clone size: -
CDR3 protein: CASTSPAGTGGTNGYTF
CDR3 DNA: TGTGCCAGCACTTCTCCGGCGGGGACAGGGGGCACTAATGGCTACACCTTC

J gene: TRBJ1-1
V gene: TRBV29-1
D gene: TRBD1
clone size: -
CDR3 protein: CSGQGRTEAFF
CDR3 DNA: TGCAGCGGACAGGGGCGCACTGAAGCTTTCTTT

J gene: TRBJ2-7
V gene: TRBV30
D gene: -
clone size: -
CDR3 protein: CAWSSQGPYEQYF
CDR3 DNA: TGTGCCTGGAGTAGCCAGGGCCCCTACGAGCAGTACTTC

J gene: TRBJ2-7
V gene: TRBV30
D gene: -
clone size: -
CDR3 protein: CAWSGKDGGEQYF
CDR3 DNA: TGTGCCTGGAGTGGCAAGGACGGGGGCGAGCAGTACTTC

J gene: TRBJ2-1
V gene: TRBV11-2
D gene: TRBD2
clone size: -
CDR3 protein: CASSLRLAGTDEQFF
CDR3 DNA: TGTGCCAGCAGCCTAAGACTAGCGGGGACTGATGAGCAGTTCTTC

J gene: TRBJ1-1
V gene: TRBV29-1
D gene: -
clone size: -
CDR3 protein: CSSRLGGLSEMDTEAFF
CDR3 DNA: TGCAGCTCGCGACTGGGGGGATTAAGTGAGATGGACACTGAAGCTTTCTTT